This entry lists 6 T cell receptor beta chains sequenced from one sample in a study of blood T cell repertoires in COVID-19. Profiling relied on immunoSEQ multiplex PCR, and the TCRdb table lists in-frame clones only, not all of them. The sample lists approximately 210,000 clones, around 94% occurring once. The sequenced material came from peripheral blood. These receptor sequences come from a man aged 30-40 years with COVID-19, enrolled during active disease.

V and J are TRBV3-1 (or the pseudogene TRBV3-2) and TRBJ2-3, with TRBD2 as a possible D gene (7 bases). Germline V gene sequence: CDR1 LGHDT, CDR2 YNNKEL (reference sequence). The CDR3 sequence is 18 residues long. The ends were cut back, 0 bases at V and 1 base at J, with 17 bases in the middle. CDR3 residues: CASSQEGGGRQRTDTQYF. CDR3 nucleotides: TGTGCCAGCAGCCAAGAAGGGGGAGGGCGTCAGCGCACAGATACGCAGTATTTT.

The CDR3 sequence: CASSLNRVDLRYEKLFF. CDR3 sequence (DNA): TGTGCCAGCAGTTTAAATCGGGTGGATTTAAGATATGAAAAACTGTTTTTT. The chain uses TRBV27 and TRBJ1-4; D ambiguous. Trimming cost V 2 bases and J 6 bases, with 19 bases left between them. The CDR3 has 17 residues. CDR1 and CDR2 from the germline V gene are MNHEY and SMNVEV (reference sequence).

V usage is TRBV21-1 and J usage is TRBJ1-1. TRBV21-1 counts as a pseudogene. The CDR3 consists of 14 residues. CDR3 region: CASSPGRGRAEAFF. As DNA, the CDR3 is TGTGCCAGCAGTCCTGGGCGGGGTCGGGCTGAAGCTTTCTTT.

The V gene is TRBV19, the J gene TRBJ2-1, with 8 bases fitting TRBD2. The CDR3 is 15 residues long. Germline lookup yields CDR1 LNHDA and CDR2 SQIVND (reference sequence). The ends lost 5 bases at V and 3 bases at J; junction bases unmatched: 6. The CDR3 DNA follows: TGTGCCAGTAGTCCAGCGGGGGTAGTCTACAATGAGCAGTTCTTC. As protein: CASSPAGVVYNEQFF. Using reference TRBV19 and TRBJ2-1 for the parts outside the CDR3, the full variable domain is DGGITQSPKYLFRKEGQNVTLSCEQNLNHDAMYWYRQDPGQGLRLIYYSQIVNDFQKGDIAEGYSVSREKKESFPLTVTSAQKNPTAFYLCASSPAGVVYNEQFFGPGTRLTVL.

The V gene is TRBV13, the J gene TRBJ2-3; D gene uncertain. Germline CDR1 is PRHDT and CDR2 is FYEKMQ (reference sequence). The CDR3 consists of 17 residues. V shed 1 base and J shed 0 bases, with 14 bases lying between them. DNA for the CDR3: TGTGCCAGCAGCTTAGCCCGAGGCGGTACTAGCACAGATACGCAGTATTTT. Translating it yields CASSLARGGTSTDTQYF.

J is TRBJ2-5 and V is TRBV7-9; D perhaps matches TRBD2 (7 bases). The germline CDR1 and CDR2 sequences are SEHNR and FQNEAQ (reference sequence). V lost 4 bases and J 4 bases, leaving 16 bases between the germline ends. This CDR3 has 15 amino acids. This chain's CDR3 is CASSYLGGAVETQYF. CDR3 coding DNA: TGTGCCAGCAGCTACCTAGGGGGGGCCGTAGAGACCCAGTACTTC.